This paragraph reports one TCR beta chain. Its antigen is undetermined. Sequencing used immunoSEQ multiplex PCR; TCRdb keeps in-frame clones, though not all of them. The table includes about 120,000 clones, 80% to 90% detected once. These data belong to a study of PD-L1 blockade in urothelial cancer. Time point noted: peripheral blood 6 weeks after treatment start. Points from the study as a whole: Enhanced expansion of tumor-associated blood clones at 3 weeks characterized durable-benefit patients. Pretreatment TCR clonality in blood under the median foretold superior survival.

Germline-derived CDR1 and CDR2 are MDHEN and SYDVKM. The CDR3 loop spans 14 amino acids. V dropped 6 bases and J dropped 0 bases, with 8 bases sitting between them. The rearrangement links TRBV28 to TRBJ1-4; no reliable D call. The receptor was derived from a man between 60 and 75 years old with urothelial cancer. The sample here was PBMCs, taken around atezolizumab (anti-PD-L1) treatment. The CDR3 region is CASREGATNEKLFF. The CDR3 region has the DNA TGTGCCAGCAGAGAGGGTGCAACTAATGAAAAACTGTTTTTT.